One TCR beta chain is described in this entry. Its specificity is unknown. These data belong to a study of cytomegalovirus exposure and HLA in healthy donors. Germline V gives CDR1 SGHRS, CDR2 YFSETQ. V lost 0 bases and J lost 5; bases outside the gene matches: 10. This CDR3 comprises 16 residues. The donors were part of the validation cohort, which consisted of approximately 110 subjects and was separate from the first cohort of under 850 subjects. Regarding the study as a whole: Per published reports, the classifier diagnosed cytomegalovirus status with high specificity and sensitivity. The investigators catalogued 164 TCR beta chains as cytomegalovirus-associated.

Method: immunoSEQ multiplex PCR; TCRdb's copy keeps in-frame clones and lacks some. The sample has around 150,000 clones; roughly 88% are singletons. The source of this sequence is a woman aged 18 to 35 in good health and CMV-seropositive. Sequenced: PBMCs. This sequence joins TRBV5-1 and TRBJ2-5; TRBD1 agrees at 7 bases. CDR3 sequence: CASSLAIGTAVETQYF. The CDR3 bases are TGCGCCAGCAGCTTGGCCATCGGGACAGCGGTGGAGACCCAGTACTTC. The full variable domain, in which reference TRBV5-1 and TRBJ2-5 provide the parts outside the CDR3, is KAGVTQTPRYLIKTRGQQVTLSCSPISGHRSVSWYQQTPGQGLQFLFEYFSETQRNKGNFPGRFSGRQFSNSRSEMNVSTLELGDSALYLCASSLAIGTAVETQYFGPGTRLLVL.